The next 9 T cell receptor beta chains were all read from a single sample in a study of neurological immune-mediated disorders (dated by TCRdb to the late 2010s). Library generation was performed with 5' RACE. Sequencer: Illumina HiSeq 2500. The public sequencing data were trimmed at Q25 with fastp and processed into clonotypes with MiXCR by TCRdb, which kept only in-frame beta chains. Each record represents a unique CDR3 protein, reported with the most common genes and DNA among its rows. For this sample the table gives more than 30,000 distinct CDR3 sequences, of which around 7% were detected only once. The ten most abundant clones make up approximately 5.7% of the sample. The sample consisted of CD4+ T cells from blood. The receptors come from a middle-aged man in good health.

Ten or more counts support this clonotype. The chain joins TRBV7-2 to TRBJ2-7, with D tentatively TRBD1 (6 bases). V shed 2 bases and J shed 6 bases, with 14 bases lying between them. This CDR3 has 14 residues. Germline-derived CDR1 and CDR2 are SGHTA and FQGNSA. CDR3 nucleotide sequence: TGTGCCAGCAGCTTATCTCCAGGGGTGCCCGAGCAGTACTTC. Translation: CASSLSPGVPEQYF.

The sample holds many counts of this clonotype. CDR3 residues: CASSYSATPGTQYF. The DNA of the CDR3 is TGTGCCAGCAGTTACTCGGCAACCCCGGGGACCCAGTACTTC. The gene calls are TRBV6-5 and TRBJ2-5, with unresolved D. V was shortened by 0 bases and J by 7 bases, with 12 bases between the two germline ends. Per the germline V gene, CDR1 is MNHEY and CDR2 is SVGAGI. The CDR3 totals 14 residues.

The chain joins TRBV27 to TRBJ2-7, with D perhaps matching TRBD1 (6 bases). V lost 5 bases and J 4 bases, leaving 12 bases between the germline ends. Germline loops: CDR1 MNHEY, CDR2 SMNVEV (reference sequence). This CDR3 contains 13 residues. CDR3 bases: TGTGCCAGCAGTCTCGGGACACCTTACGAGCAGTACTTC. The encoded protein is CASSLGTPYEQYF.

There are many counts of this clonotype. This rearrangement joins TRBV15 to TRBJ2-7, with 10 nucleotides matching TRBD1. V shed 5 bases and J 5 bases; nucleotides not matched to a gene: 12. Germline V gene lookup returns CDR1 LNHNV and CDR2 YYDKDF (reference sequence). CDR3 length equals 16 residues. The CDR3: CATSFIRTGGFHEQYF. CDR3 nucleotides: TGTGCCACCAGCTTTATCCGGACAGGGGGTTTCCACGAGCAGTACTTC.

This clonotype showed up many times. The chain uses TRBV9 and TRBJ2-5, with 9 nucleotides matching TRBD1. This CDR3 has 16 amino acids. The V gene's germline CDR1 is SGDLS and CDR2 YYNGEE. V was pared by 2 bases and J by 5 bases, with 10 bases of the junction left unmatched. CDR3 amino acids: CASSVRPGTGKETQYF. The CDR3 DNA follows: TGTGCCAGCAGCGTGAGACCCGGGACAGGGAAGGAGACCCAGTACTTC.

The CDR3 spells CAISERSGRSPDTQYF. The CDR3 DNA reads as TGTGCCATCAGTGAAAGGAGCGGGAGGTCGCCAGATACGCAGTATTTT. The V gene is TRBV10-3, the J gene TRBJ2-3, with 9 bases lining up with TRBD2. CDR3 size: 16 residues. Germline trimming cut 3 bases from V and 4 bases from J; bases unmatched to any gene: 8. The germline gives CDR1 ENHRY, CDR2 SYGVKD.

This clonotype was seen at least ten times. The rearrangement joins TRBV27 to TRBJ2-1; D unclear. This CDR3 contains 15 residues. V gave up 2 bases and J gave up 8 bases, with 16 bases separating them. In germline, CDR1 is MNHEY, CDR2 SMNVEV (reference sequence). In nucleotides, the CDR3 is TGTGCCAGCAGTTTAAGTCCGGACCCCGACCATGAGCAGTTCTTC. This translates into CASSLSPDPDHEQFF.

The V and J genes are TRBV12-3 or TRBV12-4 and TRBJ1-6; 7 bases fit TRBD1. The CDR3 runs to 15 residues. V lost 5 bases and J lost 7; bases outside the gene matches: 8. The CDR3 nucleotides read TGTGCCAGCAGTCTTGACAGGGTCAACAATTCACCCCTCCACTTT. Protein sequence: CASSLDRVNNSPLHF.

The CDR3 DNA reads as TGCAGTGCTAGATCTGGGGCACTCGCCTATGAGCAGTTCTTC. Translating it yields CSARSGALAYEQFF. This chain uses TRBV20-1 with TRBJ2-1; possible D gene TRBD1, 5 bases. Deletions cut 2 bases from V and 8 bases from J, with 16 bases between. The CDR3 is 14 residues long. Looked up from germline, CDR1 is DFQATT and CDR2 is SNEGSKA (reference sequence).